These 23 T cell receptor beta chains were all obtained from the same sample, sequenced in a study of blood T cell repertoires in COVID-19. TCRdb's copy holds only in-frame clones and misses some; the assay was immunoSEQ multiplex PCR. The sample has roughly 300,000 clones, about four fifths seen once. The sequencing input was peripheral blood. All receptors derive from a woman aged 45-65 years with acute or convalescent COVID-19.

As to this clone: Other DNA sequences within the sample encode an identical CDR3. The chain has TRBV19 and TRBJ2-2, with a possible D match to TRBD1 (5 bases). Trimming left V 2 bases short and J 1 base short, with 5 bases between. Germline CDR1 is LNHDA and CDR2 is SQIVND (reference sequence). The CDR3 consists of 14 residues. The CDR3, as DNA: TGTGCCAGTAGTATACAGGGGAACACCGGGGAGCTGTTTTTT. Protein product: CASSIQGNTGELFF.

This sequence joins TRBV29-1 and TRBJ2-5, with 8 bases that match TRBD2. CDR3 length: 14 amino acids. Trimming removed 7 bases from V and 2 bases from J; junction bases left unmatched: 9. In germline, CDR1 is SQVTM, CDR2 ANQGSEA. Here the CDR3 DNA reads TGCAGCGCTGTTCGGACTAGCAGACAAGAGACCCAGTACTTC. Its translation is CSAVRTSRQETQYF. The full variable domain, with the rest looked up from reference TRBV29-1 and TRBJ2-5, is SAVISQKPSRDICQRGTSLTIQCQVDSQVTMMFWYRQQPGQSLTLIATANQGSEATYESGFVIDKFPISRPNLTFSTLTVSNMSPEDSSIYLCSAVRTSRQETQYFGPGTRLLVL.

This clone was seen only a few times. The chain recombines TRBV27 with TRBJ2-7, with D perhaps matching TRBD1 (5 bases). The CDR3 is made up of 14 amino acids. Germline values: CDR1 MNHEY, CDR2 SMNVEV (reference sequence). CDR3: CASSLSGASHEQYV. In nucleotides, the CDR3 is TGTGCCAGCAGTTTATCTGGGGCCTCCCACGAGCAGTACGTC.

This clone is a singleton in its sample. This rearrangement joins TRBV2 to TRBJ2-7; 7 nucleotides agree with TRBD2. The CDR3 spans 16 residues. V dropped 6 bases and J dropped 0; count of bases not matched to a gene: 11. Germline CDR1 is SNHLY and CDR2 is FYNNEI. The CDR3 reads CASRPDGLGISYEQYV. Written as DNA, the CDR3 is TGTGCCAGCAGACCCGACGGACTAGGTATCTCCTACGAGCAGTACGTC.

The V gene is TRBV30, the J gene TRBJ1-4, with 8 bases identical to TRBD1. The CDR3 has 13 amino acids. Trimming cost V 1 base and J 5 bases; bases outside gene matches: 0. Looked up from germline, CDR1 is GTSNPN and CDR2 is SVGIG (reference sequence). CDR3 amino acids: CAWSDRGNEKLFF. CDR3 nucleotides: TGTGCCTGGAGTGACAGGGGGAATGAAAAACTGTTTTTT.

This clone showed up just a few times. The chain couples TRBV10-3 to TRBJ2-7; TRBD1 is a possible D gene (6 bases). Trimming shortened V by 6 bases and J by 4 bases, and 10 bases separated the two germline ends. The CDR3 sequence is 12 residues long. Germline V gene lookup returns CDR1 ENHRY and CDR2 SYGVKD. In nucleotides, the CDR3 is TGTGCCATCAGAGGGGACATTTACGAGCAGTACTTC. Residues: CAIRGDIYEQYF.

This clone occurred a few times. This chain connects TRBV6-2 or TRBV6-3 to TRBJ1-2; TRBD1 agrees at 10 bases. V lost 4 bases to trimming and J lost 8 bases; unmatched junction nucleotides: 13. The germline gives CDR1 MNHEY, CDR2 SVGEGT. The CDR3 has 16 residues. CDR3 region: CASSSRTDRGPVGYTF. The CDR3 DNA reads as TGTGCCAGCAGTTCTCGTACAGACAGGGGGCCCGTGGGCTACACCTTC.

This clone has a single count. Other nucleotide sequences in the sample specify the same CDR3. The V call is TRBV11-3, the J call TRBJ2-1; D perhaps matches TRBD1 (7 bases). The CDR3 covers 15 residues. The V and J ends lost 4 bases and 3 bases respectively, with 13 bases between them. CDR1 is SGHNT, CDR2 YENEEA, per germline. CDR3 amino acids: CASSSPRDSYNEQFF. In nucleotides, the CDR3 is TGTGCCAGCAGCTCCCCGCGGGACAGCTACAATGAGCAGTTCTTC.

V gene TRBV7-2 combines with J gene TRBJ1-3, with unresolved D. This CDR3 spans 16 amino acids. CDR1 and CDR2 (germline): SGHTA, FQGNSA. The ends were cut back, 5 bases at V and 0 bases at J, with 14 bases in the middle. The CDR3 DNA sequence: TGTGCCAGCAGCCCCGGGCCGGGGAGCTCTGGAAACACCATATATTTT. Its translation: CASSPGPGSSGNTIYF.

This chain links TRBV11-2 with TRBJ1-2; 11 bases align to TRBD1. Germline trimming cut 4 bases from V and 7 bases from J; bases unmatched to any gene: 14. CDR3 length: 17 amino acids. Per the germline V gene, CDR1 is SGHAT and CDR2 is FQNNGV. The CDR3 nucleotides are TGTGCCAGCAGCTCCCCCCGGACAGGGGGCGCATCTTTTGGCTACACCTTC. Its translation is CASSSPRTGGASFGYTF.

The chain employs TRBV2 and TRBJ2-1, with a possible D match to TRBD2 (6 bases). The germline V and J ends were trimmed by 7 bases and 3 bases, with 16 bases remaining between them. Germline lookup yields CDR1 SNHLY and CDR2 FYNNEI. The CDR3 runs to 15 residues. The chain's CDR3 is CASIGGRGDYNEQFF. The DNA of the CDR3 is TGTGCCAGCATAGGAGGGCGGGGTGACTACAATGAGCAGTTCTTC.

There are many counts of this clone. V gene TRBV10-3 combines with J gene TRBJ1-1; D unresolved. Trimming cost V 7 bases and J 1 base, with 10 bases left between them. The CDR3 is 13 amino acids. Germline V gene sequence: CDR1 ENHRY, CDR2 SYGVKD. CDR3 sequence (DNA): TGTGCCATCAAGCGGACGGGGAACACTGAAGCTTTCTTT. It encodes CAIKRTGNTEAFF.

This rearrangement joins TRBV19 to TRBJ1-4; maybe TRBD1 (5 bases). Germline CDR1 and CDR2: LNHDA and SQIVND (reference sequence). The CDR3 length is 14 residues. The ends were cut back, 7 bases at V and 6 bases at J, with 15 bases in the middle. CDR3 DNA sequence: TGTGCCAGTAAGAGGAGTCAGGGTCATGAAAAACTGTTTTTT. It is translated as CASKRSQGHEKLFF.

The chain uses TRBV2 and TRBJ2-2, with D possibly matching TRBD1 (6 bases). V dropped 0 bases and J dropped 4 bases, with 15 bases sitting between them. CDR1 SNHLY and CDR2 FYNNEI come from the germline V gene. The CDR3 length is 17 residues. The CDR3 DNA reads as TGTGCCAGCAGTGAAGCGGACTTGCGAGGGGGCACCGGGGAGCTGTTTTTT. It translates to CASSEADLRGGTGELFF. The full variable domain, completed using reference TRBV2 and TRBJ2-2, is EPEVTQTPSHQVTQMGQEVILRCVPISNHLYFYWYRQILGQKVEFLVSFYNNEISEKSEIFDDQFSVERPDGSNFTLKIRSTKLEDSAMYFCASSEADLRGGTGELFFGEGSRLTVL.

The V and J genes are TRBV6-2 or TRBV6-3 and TRBJ2-7, with D possibly being TRBD2 (6 bases). Looked up from germline, CDR1 is MNHEY and CDR2 is SVGEGT. V dropped 5 bases and J dropped 5 bases, with 22 bases sitting between them. The CDR3 is made up of 16 amino acids. In DNA, the CDR3 is TGTGCCAGCAGTCCCCAGGGCGGGGCCGGCCCCAACGAGCAGTACGTC. It is translated as CASSPQGGAGPNEQYV.

This clone appeared a single time. V is TRBV5-1 and J is TRBJ2-5; D remains unclear. V lost 1 base, J lost 4 bases, and 8 bases lay in between. This CDR3 contains 13 residues. Germline V gives CDR1 SGHRS, CDR2 YFSETQ. CDR3 nucleotides: TGCGCCAGCAGCTTGATGGCAGGAGAGACCCAGTACTTC. Protein: CASSLMAGETQYF.

The chain uses TRBV7-9 and TRBJ2-5; TRBD1 agrees at 8 bases. CDR1 is SEHNR and CDR2 is FQNEAQ in the germline V gene (reference sequence). The CDR3 extends over 15 amino acids. J gave up 4 bases and V 1 base, and 5 bases lay outside the gene matches. The CDR3 DNA reads TGTGCCAGCAGCTTAGGATCAGACAGGGGAGAGACCCAGTACTTC. Its translation: CASSLGSDRGETQYF.

Concerning this clone itself: Distinct nucleotide sequences in the sample also encode this CDR3. The J gene is TRBJ1-1, the V gene TRBV6-5, with a tentative D call TRBD1 (6 bases). The germline CDR1 and CDR2 sequences are MNHEY and SVGAGI. With 6 bases removed from V and 4 bases from J, the gap between germline ends came to 9 bases. The CDR3 contains 12 residues. This chain's CDR3 is CASSLQGTEAFF. Here the CDR3 DNA reads TGTGCCAGCAGCTTACAGGGCACTGAAGCTTTCTTT.

The rearrangement links TRBV5-6 to TRBJ2-3; TRBD2 agrees at 8 bases. V shed 4 bases and J 2 bases; nucleotides not matched to a gene: 9. This CDR3 has 16 residues. Per the germline V gene, CDR1 is SGHDT and CDR2 is YYEEEE. For the CDR3, the DNA is TGTGCCAGCAGCCGCCTAGTAGCGGGAATCACAGATACGCAGTATTTT. Encoded protein: CASSRLVAGITDTQYF.

V usage is TRBV4-2 and J usage is TRBJ1-2; no reliable D call. Germline CDR1 LGHNA, CDR2 YNFKEQ. CDR3 length: 13 amino acids. V lost 4 bases to trimming and J lost 4 bases, with 10 bases between them. CDR3 nucleotide sequence: TGTGCCAGCAGCCCCCTATCCGTCTATGGCTACACCTTC. Its protein is CASSPLSVYGYTF.

This clone has more than one count but fewer than ten. V gene TRBV13 combines with J gene TRBJ2-5, with a possible D match to TRBD1 (6 bases). Trimming removed 4 bases from V and 2 bases from J, with 11 bases in between. Germline V gene lookup returns CDR1 PRHDT and CDR2 FYEKMQ (reference sequence). The CDR3 runs to 14 residues. The CDR3: CASSSRTVQETQYF. Here the CDR3 DNA reads TGTGCCAGCAGCTCCCGGACAGTTCAAGAGACCCAGTACTTC. Together with reference TRBV13 and TRBJ2-5, the CDR3 gives the full variable domain: AAGVIQSPRHLIKEKRETATLKCYPIPRHDTVYWYQQGPGQDPQFLISFYEKMQSDKGSIPDRFSAQQFSDYHSELNMSSLELGDSALYFCASSSRTVQETQYFGPGTRLLVL.

This chain uses TRBV30 with TRBJ1-2; 7 bases are a match to TRBD1. CDR1 GTSNPN and CDR2 SVGIG come from the germline V gene (reference sequence). CDR3 size: 13 residues. J gave up 3 bases and V 3 bases, and 4 bases lay outside the gene matches. The CDR3 is CAWSPDRDYGYTF. In DNA, the CDR3 is TGTGCCTGGAGCCCCGACAGGGACTATGGCTACACCTTC.

This clone was recorded at least ten times. The chain recombines TRBV4-1 with TRBJ2-3; 12 bases are shared with TRBD2. The CDR3 loop spans 16 amino acids. The germline V gene encodes CDR1 MGHRA and CDR2 YSYEKL. The junction had 6 bases not matched to a gene; V was cut back by 7 bases and J by 1 base. CDR3 sequence reads: CASNPLAGGGTDTQYF. The CDR3 coding sequence is TGCGCCAGCAACCCGCTAGCGGGGGGGGGCACAGATACGCAGTATTTT.